The T cell receptor (beta chain) under discussion was sequenced for a study of OX40 agonist ivuxolimab in advanced cancers. Germline V CDR1 and CDR2: SGHTA, FQGNSA. V shed 4 bases and J 4 bases; nucleotides not matched to a gene: 13. The CDR3 spans 17 residues. This clone was found once. Clones were read by immunoSEQ multiplex PCR, and TCRdb kept only the in-frame ones, dropping some. The data show around 75,000 clones, roughly 80% seen once. J is TRBJ1-5 and V is TRBV7-2; 7 nucleotides line up with TRBD1. The starting material was CD4+ or CD8+ T cells sorted from blood, obtained in a trial of the OX40 agonist ivuxolimab. The sequence came from an adult with an advanced solid tumor such as melanoma, head and neck, liver or kidney cancer. CDR3 in amino acids: CASSSPIGTALNQPQHF. The CDR3 DNA reads TGTGCCAGCAGCTCTCCTATAGGGACAGCCCTAAATCAGCCCCAGCATTTT.